The 6 T cell receptor beta chains in this list originate from one sample, sequenced in a study of OX40 agonist ivuxolimab in advanced cancers. The data were produced by immunoSEQ multiplex PCR, yet TCRdb's version contains in-frame clones alone and is incomplete. The table records 35,000 to 45,000 clones, 80% to 90% of them present only once. The starting material was CD4+ or CD8+ T cells sorted from blood, obtained in a trial of the OX40 agonist ivuxolimab. The receptor source for this set is an adult with an advanced solid tumor such as melanoma, head and neck, liver or kidney cancer.

The chain is built from TRBV29-1 and TRBJ2-1; possible D gene TRBD2, 7 bases. V was trimmed by 8 bases and J by 0 bases, leaving 23 bases between them. The germline gives CDR1 SQVTM, CDR2 ANQGSEA. The CDR3 has 17 residues. The CDR3 nucleotides are TGCAGCTCCCTTAGTGGGGGGGGGACAAGCTCCTACAATGAGCAGTTCTTC. Amino acid sequence: CSSLSGGGTSSYNEQFF.

The V call is TRBV30, the J call TRBJ1-5; 8 bases agree with TRBD1. The CDR3 totals 13 residues. The germline V gene has CDR1 GTSNPN and CDR2 SVGIG (reference sequence). V dropped 2 bases and J dropped 6; count of bases not matched to a gene: 3. The CDR3 nucleotides read TGTGCCTGGAGTCCCGACAGGGGTCAGCCCCAGCATTTT. Translated, it gives CAWSPDRGQPQHF.

The rearrangement uses TRBV6-6 and TRBJ1-1; D possibly corresponds to TRBD1 (6 bases). Trimming cost V 4 bases and J 10 bases, with 10 bases left between them. The germline V gene encodes CDR1 MNHNY and CDR2 SVGAGI (reference sequence). This CDR3 comprises 11 residues. The CDR3 DNA sequence: TGTGCCAGCAGTTCACAGGGTACAGCTTTCTTT. Its translation: CASSSQGTAFF.

This chain uses TRBV5-1 with TRBJ2-1, with 11 bases that match TRBD2. The CDR3 extends over 16 amino acids. Germline lookup yields CDR1 SGHRS and CDR2 YFSETQ. Trimming at V came to 5 bases and at J to 8 bases, leaving 12 bases not matched to a gene. The CDR3 loop reads CASSRLTSGSVDEQFF. CDR3 sequence (DNA): TGCGCCAGCAGTCGCCTAACTAGCGGGAGTGTCGATGAGCAGTTCTTC.

The chain couples TRBV6-1 to TRBJ1-1; no clear D. The germline V gene encodes CDR1 MNHNS and CDR2 SASEGT. The CDR3 has 12 amino acids. V was trimmed by 0 bases and J by 8 bases, leaving 7 bases between them. CDR3 in DNA: TGTGCCAGCAGTGAAGCGCGAGGAGAAGCTTTCTTT. It is translated as CASSEARGEAFF.

The chain combines TRBV6-1 with TRBJ2-7; tentative D call: TRBD1 (6 bases). The CDR3 consists of 13 residues. Trimming cost V 6 bases and J 4 bases, with 13 bases left between them. Per the germline V gene, CDR1 is MNHNS and CDR2 is SASEGT. The CDR3 is CASRGARAYEQYF. The CDR3 DNA reads as TGTGCCAGCAGGGGGGCCCGCGCGTACGAGCAGTACTTC.